These T cell receptor beta chains were read from a single sample in a study of blood T cell repertoires in COVID-19. Sequenced by immunoSEQ multiplex PCR; TCRdb stores in-frame clones only, minus some. The repertoire includes 55,000 to 75,000 clones, about 80% of them detected once, and 35% to 40% sits in the top ten. Sequencing used peripheral blood. The receptors originated from a woman between 70 and 85 years old with acute or convalescent COVID-19. CDR3s include the opening cysteine and the closing phenylalanine or tryptophan. A D gene is named only where the DNA matches it firmly. A row's size may be missing; if present it is once, few, many or a size class.

>-|TRBV5-4|TRBJ2-1|TRBD1
CASSRGTGSYNEQFF
TGTGCCAGCAGCAGGGGGACAGGTAGTTACAATGAGCAGTTCTTC
>few|TRBV2|TRBJ2-2|TRBD1
CASSEALGQGADGELFF
TGTGCCAGCAGTGAAGCTTTGGGACAGGGGGCGGACGGGGAGCTGTTTTTT
>-|TRBV7-8|TRBJ2-7|-
CASSFDSYEQYF
TGTGCCAGCAGCTTCGACAGCTACGAGCAGTACTTC
>-|TRBV14|TRBJ2-7|TRBD1
CASSRQGRLSYEQYF
TGTGCCAGCAGCCGACAGGGGCGATTGAGCTACGAGCAGTACTTC
>-|TRBV19|TRBJ1-2|-
CASFSGYGYTF
TGTGCCAGTTTTTCGGGCTATGGCTACACCTTC
>-|TRBV12-5|TRBJ1-5|-
CASGLGTQGAQHF
TGTGCTAGTGGTTTGGGCACACAGGGAGCCCAGCATTTT
>-|TRBV5-1|TRBJ2-7|TRBD1
CASSLSTGGAYEQYF
TGCGCCAGCAGCTTGAGTACAGGGGGCGCCTACGAGCAGTACTTC
>-|TRBV3-1/TRBV3-2|TRBJ2-7|-
CASSLGQKLSYEQYF
TGTGCCAGCAGCCTTGGACAAAAACTCTCCTACGAGCAGTACTTC
>once|TRBV5-6|TRBJ1-1|TRBD1
CASSFDRGDTLNTEAFF
TGTGCCAGCAGCTTCGACAGGGGCGATACGCTGAACACTGAAGCTTTCTTT
>once|TRBV10-3|TRBJ2-1|TRBD2
CAISPSGGGNEQFF
TGTGCCATCAGTCCCTCCGGGGGAGGGAATGAGCAGTTCTTC
>-|TRBV19|TRBJ1-2|-
CASREDTYGYTF
TGTGCCAGTAGAGAGGACACCTATGGCTACACCTTC
>-|TRBV5-1|TRBJ1-2|TRBD1
CASSFGTGQGYTF
TGCGCCAGCAGCTTTGGGACAGGGCAAGGCTACACCTTC
>-|TRBV2|TRBJ2-3|-
CASSSGGSTDTQYF
TGTGCCAGCTCCTCGGGTGGATCTACAGATACGCAGTATTTT
>-|TRBV20-1|TRBJ2-4|-
CPIRRASIQYF
TGCCCTATACGCAGGGCAAGCATTCAGTACTTC
>-|TRBV6-1|TRBJ1-2|-
CASSDGGTYADYGYTF
TGTGCCAGCAGTGACGGCGGGACCTATGCGGACTATGGCTACACCTTC
>-|TRBV19|TRBJ1-5|-
CASSIGTPRRPSQPQHF
TGTGCCAGTAGTATAGGGACCCCTCGGAGGCCCAGTCAGCCCCAGCATTTT
>-|TRBV6-6|TRBJ1-6|TRBD1
CASSQGAGSPLHF
TGTGCCAGCAGTCAGGGGGCCGGATCACCCCTCCACTTT
>few|TRBV6-6|TRBJ2-3|TRBD2
CASSPQNEREDGDTQYF
TGTGCCAGCAGTCCCCAGAACGAGCGGGAGGATGGAGATACGCAGTATTTT
>-|TRBV30|TRBJ1-6|-
CAWRLGGNSPLHF
TGTGCCTGGCGACTTGGCGGAAATTCACCCCTCCACTTT
>once|TRBV5-1|TRBJ2-5|TRBD2
CASTTSGSLTAAQYF
TGCGCCAGCACGACTAGCGGGAGTCTTACGGCGGCCCAGTACTTC
>-|TRBV28|TRBJ1-4|TRBD1
CASSSGQGQLEAF
TGTGCCAGCAGTTCGGGACAGGGGCAGCTTGAGGCTTTT
>few|TRBV6-5|TRBJ1-5|-
CASSVQGNQPQHF
TGTGCCAGCAGCGTCCAGGGGAACCAGCCCCAGCATTTT
>once|TRBV27|TRBJ2-7|-
CASSLRGKGWDEQYF
TGTGCCAGCAGTTTGAGGGGGAAGGGCTGGGACGAGCAGTACTTC
>-|TRBV19|TRBJ1-1|-
CASSTNRQTEAFF
TGTGCCAGTAGTACCAACCGACAGACTGAAGCTTTCTTT
>once|TRBV10-3|TRBJ2-2|TRBD1
CAITGQGNGELFF
TGTGCCATCACTGGACAGGGGAACGGGGAGCTGTTTTTT
>-|TRBV18|TRBJ2-3|TRBD2
CASSPREGDTQYF
TGTGCCAGCTCACCAAGGGAGGGGGATACGCAGTATTTT
>-|TRBV28|TRBJ1-2|-
CASSLFRAGDGYTF
TGTGCCAGCAGTTTATTTCGGGCAGGGGATGGCTACACCTTC
>few|TRBV6-5|TRBJ2-7|TRBD1
CASSSPGTGVSYEQYF
TGTGCCAGCAGTTCTCCCGGGACAGGGGTCTCCTACGAGCAGTACTTC
>few|TRBV7-8|TRBJ1-2|-
CASSLAGGYYGYTF
TGTGCCAGCAGCTTAGCCGGCGGATACTATGGCTACACCTTC
>-|TRBV28|TRBJ2-7|TRBD2
CASRGIREGQYEQYF
TGTGCCAGCAGGGGCATACGGGAGGGCCAGTACGAGCAGTACTTC
>-|TRBV7-8|TRBJ1-1|-
CASSWNRVGEAFF
TGTGCCAGCAGCTGGAACAGGGTTGGTGAAGCTTTCTTT
>few|TRBV28|TRBJ1-4|-
CASSSQGGAEKLFF
TGTGCCAGCAGTTCACAGGGTGGAGCTGAAAAACTGTTTTTT
>-|TRBV19|TRBJ1-2|-
CASRETVNYGYTF
TGTGCCAGTAGGGAGACAGTGAACTATGGCTACACCTTC
>-|TRBV2|TRBJ2-2|-
CASSYSRKTGELFF
TGTGCCAGCAGTTACTCGAGAAAAACCGGGGAGCTGTTTTTT
>-|TRBV2|TRBJ1-2|-
CASREGKGGYTF
TGTGCCAGCAGGGAGGGGAAAGGAGGCTACACCTTC
>-|TRBV19|TRBJ2-2|TRBD2
CATTPALGLAGGGGELFF
TGTGCCACCACGCCCGCCCTGGGACTAGCGGGCGGAGGCGGGGAGCTGTTTTTT
>-|TRBV7-2|TRBJ1-2|TRBD1
CASSPPGQGAPGYGYTF
TGTGCCAGCAGCCCGCCGGGACAGGGGGCCCCTGGCTATGGCTACACCTTC
>-|TRBV27|TRBJ2-5|-
CATSRGAQETQYF
TGTGCCACCTCTAGGGGTGCCCAAGAGACCCAGTACTTC
>-|TRBV27|TRBJ2-7|-
CASSPTGRTAFSYEQYF
TGTGCCAGCAGTCCTACTGGGCGGACAGCCTTCTCCTACGAGCAGTACTTC
>-|TRBV9|TRBJ2-2|TRBD2
CASSVLAGNTGELFF
TGTGCCAGCAGCGTACTAGCGGGGAACACCGGGGAGCTGTTTTTT
>-|TRBV2|TRBJ1-5|TRBD1
CASSVTGGSNQPQHF
TGTGCCAGCAGCGTGACAGGGGGCAGCAATCAGCCCCAGCATTTT
>-|TRBV3-1/TRBV3-2|TRBJ2-1|-
CASSLVRGSYNEQFF
TGTGCCAGCAGCCTCGTCCGGGGTTCCTACAATGAGCAGTTCTTC
>-|TRBV5-1|TRBJ1-1|TRBD1
CASRISSGTGALVLMNTEAFF
TGCGCCAGCCGAATCTCAAGCGGGACAGGGGCCCTTGTCCTTATGAACACTGAAGCTTTCTTT
>-|TRBV6-5|TRBJ1-2|TRBD1
CASSVVGQGVNTF
TGTGCCAGCAGCGTTGTGGGACAGGGAGTCAACACCTTC
>few|TRBV19|TRBJ2-7|TRBD1
CASSTGTGGSYEQYF
TGTGCCAGTAGTACCGGGACAGGGGGATCGTACGAGCAGTACTTC
>-|TRBV27|TRBJ1-5|-
CASTHGTPSNQPQHF
TGTGCCAGCACTCACGGGACTCCTAGCAATCAGCCCCAGCATTTT
>-|TRBV6-5|TRBJ1-5|TRBD1
CASSPGQSYQPQHF
TGTGCCAGCAGTCCGGGACAGAGCTATCAGCCCCAGCATTTT
>-|TRBV11-3|TRBJ2-1|-
CASSSSRIAPYNEQFF
TGTGCCAGCAGCTCCTCAAGGATAGCTCCGTACAATGAGCAGTTCTTC
>-|TRBV4-3|TRBJ1-3|TRBD1
CASSQTGGEGNTIYF
TGCGCCAGCAGCCAGACAGGGGGCGAAGGAAACACCATATATTTT
>-|TRBV2|TRBJ2-5|TRBD2
CASSVRGGARETQYF
TGTGCCAGCAGTGTCCGCGGGGGGGCCAGAGAGACCCAGTACTTC
>few|TRBV25-1|TRBJ1-1|TRBD1
CASSLGQLNTEAFF
TGTGCCAGCAGCTTGGGACAGCTAAACACTGAAGCTTTCTTT
>few|TRBV27|TRBJ1-5|-
CASSLGAHVGNQPQHF
TGTGCCAGCAGTTTAGGGGCCCACGTCGGCAATCAGCCCCAGCATTTT
>few|TRBV11-3|TRBJ2-3|-
CASSPATGTDTQYF
TGTGCCAGCAGCCCGGCGACAGGCACAGATACGCAGTATTTT
>-|TRBV6-2/TRBV6-3|TRBJ1-5|TRBD1
CASSYPTGGNQPQHF
TGTGCCAGCAGTTACCCGACAGGGGGCAATCAGCCCCAGCATTTT